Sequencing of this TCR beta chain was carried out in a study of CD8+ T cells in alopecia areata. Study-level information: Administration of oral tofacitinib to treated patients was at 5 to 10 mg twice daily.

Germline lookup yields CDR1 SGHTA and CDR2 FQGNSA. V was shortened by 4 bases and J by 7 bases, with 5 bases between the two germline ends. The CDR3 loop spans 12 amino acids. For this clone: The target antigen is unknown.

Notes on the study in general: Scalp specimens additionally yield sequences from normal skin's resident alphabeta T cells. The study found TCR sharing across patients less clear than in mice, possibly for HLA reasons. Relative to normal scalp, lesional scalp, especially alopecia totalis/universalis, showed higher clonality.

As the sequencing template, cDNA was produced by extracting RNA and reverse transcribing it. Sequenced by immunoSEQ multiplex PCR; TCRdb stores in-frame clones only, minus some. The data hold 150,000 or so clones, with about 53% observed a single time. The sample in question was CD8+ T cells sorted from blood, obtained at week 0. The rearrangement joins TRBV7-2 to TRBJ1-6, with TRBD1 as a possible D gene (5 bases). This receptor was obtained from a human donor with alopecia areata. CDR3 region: CASSSGNSPLHF. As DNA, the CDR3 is TGTGCCAGCAGCTCAGGGAATTCACCCCTCCACTTT.